The 29 T cell receptor beta chains presented below share a single source sample, sequenced in a study of CD8 T cells in ankylosing spondylitis. TCRdb reprocessed the 5' RACE reads with MiXCR, giving one entry per CDR3 protein. The sample lists around 300,000 distinct CDR3 sequences, roughly 14% occurring once. Sequencing was done on a sample of blood, either unsorted or a sorted T cell fraction (not recorded which). Receptors were obtained from a male donor with ankylosing spondylitis or in good health (not recorded which).

This clonotype was recorded only once. V gene TRBV25-1 combines with J gene TRBJ2-1; TRBD1 aligns across 8 bases. This CDR3 spans 16 amino acids. With 7 bases clipped from V and 2 bases from J, the junction kept 10 bases outside the gene matches. The germline CDR1 and CDR2 sequences are MGHDK and SYGVNS. In DNA form, the CDR3 reads TGTGCCAGCACGCGCTCCGGGGACAGGCCCTACAATGAGCAGTTCTTC. Amino acid sequence: CASTRSGDRPYNEQFF.

The rearrangement uses TRBV7-9 and TRBJ1-2, with D unclear. Trimming stripped 5 bases from V and 0 bases from J, with 13 bases between. The germline gives CDR1 SEHNR, CDR2 FQNEAQ (reference sequence). The CDR3 sequence is 15 residues long. CDR3 residues: CASSPRTEANYGYTF. CDR3 coding DNA: TGTGCCAGCAGCCCCAGGACGGAAGCTAACTATGGCTACACCTTC. The full variable domain, its missing parts supplied by reference TRBV7-9 and TRBJ1-2, is DTGVSQNPRHKITKRGQNVTFRCDPISEHNRLYWYRQTLGQGPEFLTYFQNEAQLEKSRLLSDRFSAERPKGSFSTLEIQRTEQGDSAMYLCASSPRTEANYGYTFGSGTRLTVV.

This clonotype was seen more than once but under ten times. The chain links TRBV5-5 to TRBJ2-2, with a tentative D call TRBD1 (6 bases). Looked up from germline, CDR1 is SGHKS and CDR2 is YYEKEE (reference sequence). This CDR3 region has 14 residues. V shed 4 bases and J shed 6 bases, with 13 bases lying between them. CDR3 region: CASSPGRGSGELFF. CDR3 bases: TGTGCCAGCAGCCCCGGAAGGGGGTCCGGGGAGCTGTTTTTT.

The table lists this clonotype with a few counts. The chain couples TRBV10-3 to TRBJ2-1; perhaps TRBD1 as D (6 bases). The germline V gene encodes CDR1 ENHRY and CDR2 SYGVKD. Trimming removed 6 bases from V and 0 bases from J, with 12 bases in between. CDR3 length: 15 amino acids. The CDR3 coding sequence is TGTGCCATCAGACCCCGGGACACCTCCTACAATGAGCAGTTCTTC. Its protein is CAIRPRDTSYNEQFF.

As DNA, the CDR3 is TGTGCCAGCAGTTACTCGAGCTCAGGACCGTGGGAGACCCAGTACTTC. Translated: CASSYSSSGPWETQYF. This chain links TRBV6-5 with TRBJ2-5; the D is unclear. The CDR3 spans 16 residues. V was pared by 0 bases and J by 5 bases, with 16 bases between. CDR1 MNHEY and CDR2 SVGAGI come from the germline V gene.

This chain connects TRBV7-2 to TRBJ2-5; the match to TRBD1 covers 7 bases. Germline CDR1 is SGHTA and CDR2 is FQGNSA. Losses at the gene ends were 5 bases for V and 3 bases for J; bases not matched to a gene: 9. There are 15 residues in the CDR3. For the CDR3, the DNA is TGTGCCAGCAGCCTCTTGGGACAGACCAAAGAGACCCAGTACTTC. It is translated as CASSLLGQTKETQYF.

This chain connects TRBV6-2 or TRBV6-3 to TRBJ2-7, with D maybe TRBD2 (6 bases). The CDR3 extends over 13 amino acids. The V end lost 7 bases, the J end lost 2 bases, and 12 bases lay between the germline ends. The germline V gene has CDR1 MNHEY and CDR2 SVGEGT. The CDR3 reads CASTLGGPYEQYF. In DNA, the CDR3 is TGTGCCAGCACGTTGGGGGGACCCTACGAGCAGTACTTC.

This chain connects TRBV7-9 to TRBJ2-5, with 7 bases lining up with TRBD2. Germline lookup yields CDR1 SEHNR and CDR2 FQNEAQ (reference sequence). This CDR3 is built from 13 residues. J lost 4 bases, V lost 9 bases, and 8 bases had no gene match. CDR3 nucleotides: TGTGCCAGTCACCCGGGGGGAGGAGAGACCCAGTACTTC. Protein product: CASHPGGGETQYF. Combining the CDR3 with reference TRBV7-9 and TRBJ2-5 gives the whole variable domain DTGVSQNPRHKITKRGQNVTFRCDPISEHNRLYWYRQTLGQGPEFLTYFQNEAQLEKSRLLSDRFSAERPKGSFSTLEIQRTEQGDSAMYLCASHPGGGETQYFGPGTRLLVL.

This clonotype was detected only a few times. The chain links TRBV5-1 to TRBJ1-1; perhaps TRBD1 as D (5 bases). This CDR3 comprises 14 residues. Trimming removed 5 bases from V and 1 base from J, with 12 bases in between. Germline lookup yields CDR1 SGHRS and CDR2 YFSETQ. The DNA for the CDR3 is TGCGCCAGCAGTGTGGAAGGGGCGAACACTGAAGCTTTCTTT. Amino acids: CASSVEGANTEAFF.

The CDR3 reads CASSPNRGEETQYF. The CDR3 DNA reads as TGTGCCAGCAGCCCCAATAGGGGGGAAGAGACCCAGTACTTC. This chain links TRBV7-2 with TRBJ2-5; D may match TRBD1 or TRBD2 (6 bases each). This CDR3 comprises 14 residues. Germline lookup yields CDR1 SGHTA and CDR2 FQGNSA. V dropped 5 bases and J dropped 3 bases, with 13 bases sitting between them.

The sample holds a few counts of this clonotype. The J gene is TRBJ2-1, the V gene TRBV12-3 or TRBV12-4; D gene unclear. The CDR3 runs to 14 residues. Trimming shortened V by 5 bases and J by 5 bases, and 13 bases separated the two germline ends. The CDR3 region has the DNA TGTGCCAGCAGTCTAATCCCTTTCGACAATGAGCAGTTCTTC. Amino acid sequence: CASSLIPFDNEQFF.

This clonotype came up a few times. The rearrangement links TRBV6-1 to TRBJ2-1; TRBD1 is a possible D gene (6 bases). The CDR3 is made up of 13 amino acids. Looked up from germline, CDR1 is MNHNS and CDR2 is SASEGT. The V end lost 10 bases, the J end lost 0 bases, and 10 bases lay between the germline ends. CDR3 coding DNA: TGTGCCACCCCGGACAGCTCCTACAATGAGCAGTTCTTC. It codes for CATPDSSYNEQFF.

This clonotype occurred a few times. The chain is built from TRBV6-1 and TRBJ2-2, with D maybe TRBD1 (6 bases). Germline values: CDR1 MNHNS, CDR2 SASEGT. CDR3 length: 16 residues. Between the trimmed V and J ends, which lost 6 bases and 4 bases, there was a span of 18 bases. The CDR3 sequence: CASSRMETGITGELFF. CDR3 DNA: TGTGCCAGCAGCCGGATGGAGACAGGAATCACCGGGGAGCTGTTTTTT.

This sequence joins TRBV18 and TRBJ2-2; no clear D. Looked up from germline, CDR1 is KGHSH and CDR2 is LQKENI. Trimming shortened V by 9 bases and J by 6 bases, and 20 bases separated the two germline ends. The CDR3 sequence is 15 residues long. The CDR3 loop reads CASHPLASLPGELFF. CDR3 DNA: TGTGCCAGTCATCCGCTGGCTAGTTTGCCCGGGGAGCTGTTTTTT.

At least ten counts were recorded for this clonotype. The gene calls are TRBV12-3 or TRBV12-4 and TRBJ1-4, with 11 bases aligning to TRBD1. This CDR3 comprises 17 residues. The V and J ends lost 6 bases and 4 bases, in that order; junction bases with no gene match: 10. The CDR3 spells CASSRGQGGSNNEKLFF. In DNA form, the CDR3 reads TGTGCCAGCAGCCGGGGACAGGGGGGCTCGAATAATGAAAAACTGTTTTTT.

To note about this clonotype: A clone one base away is much larger, so this may be a read error. The chain joins TRBV29-1 to TRBJ2-5; TRBD2 might be the D (7 bases). The CDR3 runs 14 residues. The V and J ends lost 7 bases and 4 bases respectively, with 19 bases between them. CDR1 SQVTM and CDR2 ANQGSEA come from the germline V gene. CDR3 region: CSGGGASKGETQYF. The CDR3 bases are TGCAGCGGGGGGGGGGCGTCCAAGGGAGAGACCCAGTACTTC.

This clonotype was observed once. J is TRBJ2-2 and V is TRBV20-1, with D possibly being TRBD1 (6 bases). CDR1 is DFQATT and CDR2 is SNEGSKA in the germline V gene (reference sequence). V gave up 0 bases and J gave up 1 base, with 18 bases separating them. This CDR3 has 18 amino acids. The CDR3 is CSARETLGAGRNTGELFF. The CDR3 nucleotides read TGCAGTGCTAGAGAAACGTTGGGGGCAGGGAGGAACACCGGGGAGCTGTTTTTT.

A few counts support this clonotype. The chain links TRBV12-3 or TRBV12-4 to TRBJ1-2, with 10 bases lining up with TRBD1. The CDR3 loop spans 16 amino acids. Trimming cost V 5 bases and J 4 bases; bases outside gene matches: 10. CDR3 DNA: TGTGCCAGCAGTCTTACGGGGGACAGGGGCGGCTATGGCTACACCTTC. Residues: CASSLTGDRGGYGYTF.

The V call is TRBV5-1, the J call TRBJ2-1; D is ambiguous. The CDR3 sequence is 14 residues long. V was shortened by 0 bases and J by 8 bases, with 12 bases between the two germline ends. Germline-derived CDR1 and CDR2 are SGHRS and YFSETQ. CDR3 bases: TGCGCCAGCAGCTTGGGGTCTGCTGACGATGAGCAGTTCTTC. Encoded protein: CASSLGSADDEQFF.

This clonotype showed up just a few times. The chain uses TRBV5-1 and TRBJ2-5; 7 bases fit TRBD1. CDR3 length: 14 residues. Germline V gene lookup returns CDR1 SGHRS and CDR2 YFSETQ. Trimming removed 2 bases from V and 2 bases from J; junction bases left unmatched: 3. Here the CDR3 DNA reads TGCGCCAGCAGCTTCCTACAGGGGCAAGAGACCCAGTACTTC. Protein: CASSFLQGQETQYF.

About this clonotype itself: Germline is not matched at one junction end, which may reflect a read error. V is TRBV12-3 or TRBV12-4 and J is TRBJ1-4; 7 bases agree with TRBD1. CDR3 length: 15 amino acids. The CDR3 DNA is TGTGCCAGCAGTATTGGGACAGCAACTAACGAAAAACTGTTTTTT. Encoded protein: CASSIGTATNEKLFF.

In DNA form, the CDR3 reads TGTGCCAGCAGCGGACAGCTACAAGAGACCCAGTACTTC. This sequence encodes CASSGQLQETQYF. This chain uses TRBV12-3 or TRBV12-4 with TRBJ2-5, with D tentatively TRBD1 (6 bases). V shed 6 bases and J shed 2 bases, with 10 bases lying between them. This CDR3 contains 13 residues.

The rearrangement uses TRBV3-1 and TRBJ1-1; D is unresolved. CDR1 LGHDT and CDR2 YNNKEL come from the germline V gene (reference sequence). This CDR3 is built from 15 residues. The V end lost 3 bases, the J end lost 0 bases, and 11 bases lay between the germline ends. As DNA, the CDR3 is TGTGCCAGCAGCCACTGGGCGGGAATGAACACTGAAGCTTTCTTT. Translated, it gives CASSHWAGMNTEAFF.

This clonotype has more than one count but fewer than ten. Mismatch with germline at one junction end may stem from a read error. J is TRBJ1-2 and V is TRBV12-3 or TRBV12-4; 8 nucleotides match TRBD1. The CDR3 sequence is 13 residues long. CDR3 nucleotides: TGTGCCAGCAGGTCTGACAGGGGAGGACCGGCCCTCTTC. It codes for CASRSDRGGPALF.

This rearrangement joins TRBV20-1 to TRBJ2-5, with D possibly matching TRBD1 (6 bases). From germline, CDR1 is DFQATT and CDR2 SNEGSKA (reference sequence). CDR3 length equals 14 residues. V lost 5 bases to trimming and J lost 0 bases, with 13 bases between them. CDR3 sequence reads: CSAAFTGNQETQYF. DNA of the CDR3: TGCAGTGCTGCCTTCACAGGGAACCAAGAGACCCAGTACTTC.

The V call is TRBV5-1, the J call TRBJ2-1; tentatively, D is TRBD2 (6 bases). The CDR3 consists of 14 residues. V lost 0 bases, J lost 6 bases, and 10 bases lay in between. Germline CDR1 reads SGHRS; CDR2 reads YFSETQ. CDR3 coding DNA: TGCGCCAGCAGCTTGGTGCTAGCGAGCAATGAGCAGTTCTTC. Its protein is CASSLVLASNEQFF.

The chain links TRBV2 to TRBJ2-7; D may be TRBD1 (6 bases). V lost 3 bases and J 4 bases, leaving 10 bases between the germline ends. The CDR3 has 13 residues. The V gene's germline CDR1 is SNHLY and CDR2 FYNNEI. In nucleotides, the CDR3 is TGTGCCAGCAGTGACAGGGGTATGTACGAGCAGTACTTC. Encoded protein: CASSDRGMYEQYF.

The gene calls are TRBV12-3 or TRBV12-4 and TRBJ2-3; D is possibly TRBD1 (5 bases). The CDR3 has 16 amino acids. The germline V and J ends were trimmed by 5 bases and 5 bases, with 20 bases remaining between them. CDR3 amino acids: CASSPPNRGSKDTQYF. The CDR3 coding sequence is TGTGCCAGCAGTCCCCCTAATAGGGGAAGTAAAGATACGCAGTATTTT.

This clonotype was seen a few times. The gene calls are TRBV4-1 and TRBJ1-2, with TRBD1 matching over 8 bases. CDR1 is MGHRA and CDR2 is YSYEKL in the germline V gene. CDR3 length equals 16 residues. Losses at the gene ends were 4 bases for V and 7 bases for J; bases not matched to a gene: 14. The CDR3 nucleotides read TGCGCCAGCAGCCTCCGAGGACAGGGCAGCTTTGGTGGCTACACCTTC. Translation gives CASSLRGQGSFGGYTF.